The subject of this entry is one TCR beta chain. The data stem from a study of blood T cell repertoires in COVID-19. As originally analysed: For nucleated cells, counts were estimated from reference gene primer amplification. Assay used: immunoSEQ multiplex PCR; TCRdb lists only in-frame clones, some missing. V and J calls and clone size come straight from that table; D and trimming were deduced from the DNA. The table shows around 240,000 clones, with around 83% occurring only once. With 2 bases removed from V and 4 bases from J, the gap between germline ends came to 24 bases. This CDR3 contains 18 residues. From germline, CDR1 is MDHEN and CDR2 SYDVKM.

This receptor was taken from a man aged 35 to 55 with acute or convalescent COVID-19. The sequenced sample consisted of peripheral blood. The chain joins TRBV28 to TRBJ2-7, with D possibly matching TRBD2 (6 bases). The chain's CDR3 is CASSLPPQFGGRRYEQYF. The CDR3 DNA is TGTGCCAGCAGTTTACCCCCTCAGTTTGGGGGGAGAAGGTACGAGCAGTACTTC.